The clone carrying this T cell receptor beta chain is termed medium-sized. What it binds is not known. Library preparation tagged each individual cDNA molecule with a unique molecular identifier. TCRdb reanalysed the RACE reads using MiXCR and keeps one entry per CDR3 protein. This table has around 340,000 distinct CDR3 sequences, roughly 6.9% appearing once. This specimen comes from a study of human T cells and chemical hapten exposure. Study overall: Upper back patch tests used 0.01% DPC, scored after 6 days. The study's findings and limits: Correlating positively with patch test score were the PT1 expanded TCR counts.

J gave up 4 bases and V 3 bases, and 6 bases lay outside the gene matches. Germline V CDR1 and CDR2: SQVTM, ANQGSEA. The CDR3 loop spans 14 amino acids. As to time point: patch test 1, 2 weeks after DPC sensitization. Treatment described: therapeutic diphenylcyclopropenone sensitization with weekly scalp DPC. The TCR originated in a woman under 30 with alopecia areata. Some clones in this sample may be carry-over from other donors' samples. The chain carries TRBV29-1 and TRBJ2-3, with 8 bases fitting TRBD2. The sample here was whole blood, taken in connection with sensitization to the hapten diphenylcyclopropenone (DPC). CDR3 sequence: CSVEGGGGSDTQYF. The DNA for the CDR3 is TGCAGCGTTGAGGGAGGCGGGGGGTCAGATACGCAGTATTTT.